Shown below are 14 T cell receptor beta chains from a single sample sequenced in a study of shared clonotypes between healthy human individuals (TCRdb year 2020). Preparation of the library involved the immunoSEQ multiplex PCR assay. Drawn from immuneACCESS, this table holds only the in-frame rearrangements with V and J called that TCRdb kept. Clones are partly lost; checked studies trace under half to an unresolved V gene and leave the rest unexplained. This sample has millions of clones in its table, and approximately 95% of those were observed once. The ten biggest clones cover 0.35% to 0.5% of the sample. Sequencing was performed on naive CD4+ T cells from PBMCs. The cell subset or site label, read with the paper, signifies: CD45RA+ positively selected. Receptor source: a man younger than 30 in good health. Some clones in this sample may be carry-over from other donors' samples.

The V and J genes are TRBV5-1 and TRBJ1-1; D call uncertain. The CDR3 consists of 14 residues. V was clipped by 0 bases and J by 3 bases, with 9 bases between them. Germline values: CDR1 SGHRS, CDR2 YFSETQ. The CDR3, as DNA: TGCGCCAGCAGCTTGGGGGCGTGGGACACTGAAGCTTTCTTT. Protein product: CASSLGAWDTEAFF. The whole variable domain, filled in from reference TRBV5-1 and TRBJ1-1, reads KAGVTQTPRYLIKTRGQQVTLSCSPISGHRSVSWYQQTPGQGLQFLFEYFSETQRNKGNFPGRFSGRQFSNSRSEMNVSTLELGDSALYLCASSLGAWDTEAFFGQGTRLTVV.

In its sample, this clone was seen a few times. The chain combines TRBV19 with TRBJ1-2; weak D call: TRBD1 (6 bases). Trimming stripped 9 bases from V and 3 bases from J, with 11 bases between. The germline CDR1 and CDR2 sequences are LNHDA and SQIVND (reference sequence). This CDR3 is built from 12 residues. CDR3 sequence: CASQQGYYGYTF. As DNA, the CDR3 is TGTGCCAGCCAACAGGGCTACTATGGCTACACCTTC.

CDR3 residues: CASSLRYATNEKLFF. The CDR3 DNA is TGTGCCAGTAGTCTACGCTATGCAACTAATGAAAAACTGTTTTTT. The chain employs TRBV19 and TRBJ1-4; no definite D call. The germline V gene has CDR1 LNHDA and CDR2 SQIVND (reference sequence). V was cut by 5 bases and J by 0 bases, with 10 bases left in between. The CDR3 runs to 15 residues.

This clone showed up just once. This chain connects TRBV2 to TRBJ2-1, with 8 positions matching TRBD1. The J segment lost 8 bases and the V segment lost 6 bases, leaving 12 bases of the junction unmatched. Germline values: CDR1 SNHLY, CDR2 FYNNEI. The length of the CDR3 is 15 residues. For the CDR3, the DNA is TGTGCCAGCAGCTCGGAAGGACAGGGAGGCGATGAGCAGTTCTTC. Translation: CASSSEGQGGDEQFF.

The V and J genes are TRBV6-7 and TRBJ1-3, with 7 bases identical to TRBD1. TRBV6-7 is an ORF for which the function is uncertain. V gave up 2 bases and J gave up 0 bases; unmatched junction bases: 10. This CDR3 region has 18 residues. CDR3 sequence reads: CASSYLQGEGSSGNTIYF. CDR3 DNA sequence: TGTGCCAGCAGTTACCTCCAGGGGGAGGGGAGCTCTGGAAACACCATATATTTT.

V is TRBV2 and J is TRBJ2-7; weak D call: TRBD1 (5 bases). This CDR3 spans 14 amino acids. The V gene lost 4 bases and the J gene lost 3 bases, with 13 bases spanning the gap. Germline V gene data show CDR1 as SNHLY and CDR2 as FYNNEI. The CDR3 coding sequence is TGTGCCAGCAGTGCGCAGGGTGACCTCTACGAGCAGTACTTC. Protein: CASSAQGDLYEQYF. The whole variable domain, remainder taken from reference TRBV2 and TRBJ2-7, is EPEVTQTPSHQVTQMGQEVILRCVPISNHLYFYWYRQILGQKVEFLVSFYNNEISEKSEIFDDQFSVERPDGSNFTLKIRSTKLEDSAMYFCASSAQGDLYEQYFGPGTRLTVT.

The chain couples TRBV6-5 to TRBJ2-4, with a weak D call TRBD1 (5 bases). Between the trimmed V and J ends, which lost 0 bases and 11 bases, there was a span of 14 bases. This CDR3 has 14 residues. The germline gives CDR1 MNHEY, CDR2 SVGAGI. The CDR3 loop is CASSYSGPANVQYF. CDR3 bases: TGTGCCAGCAGTTACTCGGGGCCTGCTAACGTTCAGTACTTC.

The J gene is TRBJ2-5, the V gene TRBV5-1, with TRBD2 matching 10 bases. V dropped 4 bases and J dropped 5; count of bases not matched to a gene: 14. The CDR3 totals 17 residues. CDR1 SGHRS and CDR2 YFSETQ come from the germline V gene. CDR3 amino acids: CASSPRPIAGGPETQYF. The CDR3 DNA is TGCGCCAGCAGCCCTCGACCAATAGCGGGAGGACCTGAGACCCAGTACTTC. Drawing the rest from reference TRBV5-1 and TRBJ2-5, the complete variable domain is KAGVTQTPRYLIKTRGQQVTLSCSPISGHRSVSWYQQTPGQGLQFLFEYFSETQRNKGNFPGRFSGRQFSNSRSEMNVSTLELGDSALYLCASSPRPIAGGPETQYFGPGTRLLVL.

The V gene is TRBV2, the J gene TRBJ2-5; 9 nucleotides match TRBD1. The germline gives CDR1 SNHLY, CDR2 FYNNEI. The CDR3 length is 14 residues. J lost 5 bases, V lost 4 bases, and 5 bases had no gene match. The CDR3 nucleotides read TGTGCCAGCAGTGCACAGGGGGCAGCGGAGACCCAGTACTTC. It codes for CASSAQGAAETQYF.

This clone was detected once. This rearrangement joins TRBV4-3 to TRBJ2-1; D perhaps matches TRBD1 (5 bases). CDR1 LGHNA and CDR2 YSLEER come from the germline V gene. The CDR3 totals 15 residues. The V gene lost 3 bases and the J gene lost 4 bases, with 13 bases spanning the gap. The CDR3 DNA reads as TGCGCCAGCAGCCACGGTATACAGGTTTACAATGAGCAGTTCTTC. It codes for CASSHGIQVYNEQFF.

The chain couples TRBV19 to TRBJ1-2; D ambiguous. In germline, CDR1 is LNHDA, CDR2 SQIVND (reference sequence). V was pared by 11 bases and J by 4 bases, with 17 bases between. This CDR3 has 13 residues. DNA for the CDR3: TGTGCCTCCTCCCCACCAGGAACCTATGGCTACACCTTC. It translates to CASSPPGTYGYTF.

This sequence joins TRBV7-9 and TRBJ2-1; D perhaps matches TRBD1 (5 bases). Trimming took 10 bases from V and 12 from J, leaving 16 bases between them. Per germline, CDR1 SEHNR and CDR2 FQNEAQ (reference sequence). The CDR3 has 11 residues. The DNA for the CDR3 is TGTGCCACCTCGGCCGTGGACACGCAGTTCTTC. Amino acids: CATSAVDTQFF.

In this sample, this clone turned up a few times. The rearrangement uses TRBV28 and TRBJ1-5; D possibly corresponds to TRBD1 (6 bases). The CDR3 runs to 12 residues. In germline, CDR1 is MDHEN, CDR2 SYDVKM. Trimming cost V 6 bases and J 9 bases, with 12 bases left between them. DNA of the CDR3: TGTGCCAGCAGCACCGGACAGTCGCCCCAGCATTTT. Its protein product is CASSTGQSPQHF.

This clone was seen just once. V gene TRBV19 combines with J gene TRBJ2-2; D unclear. Trimming shortened V by 0 bases and J by 11 bases, and 13 bases separated the two germline ends. This CDR3 has 14 amino acids. The V gene's germline CDR1 is LNHDA and CDR2 SQIVND (reference sequence). The CDR3 nucleotides are TGTGCCAGTAGTATAGATCCCCGATTCCGAGAGCTGTTTTTT. It translates to CASSIDPRFRELFF.